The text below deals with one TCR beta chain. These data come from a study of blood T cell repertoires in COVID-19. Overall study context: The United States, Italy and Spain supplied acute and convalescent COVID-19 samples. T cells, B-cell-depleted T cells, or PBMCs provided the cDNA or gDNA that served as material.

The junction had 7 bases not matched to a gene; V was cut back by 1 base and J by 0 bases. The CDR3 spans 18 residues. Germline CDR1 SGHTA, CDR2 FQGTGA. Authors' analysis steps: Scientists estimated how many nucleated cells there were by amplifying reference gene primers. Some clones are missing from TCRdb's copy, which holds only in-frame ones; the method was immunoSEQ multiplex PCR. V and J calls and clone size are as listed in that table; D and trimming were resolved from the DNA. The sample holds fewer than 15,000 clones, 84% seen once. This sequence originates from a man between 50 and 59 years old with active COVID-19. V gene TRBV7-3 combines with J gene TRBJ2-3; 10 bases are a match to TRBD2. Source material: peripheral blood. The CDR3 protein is CASSLIPSGSFSTDTQYF. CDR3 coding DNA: TGTGCCAGCAGCTTAATACCTAGCGGGAGTTTCAGCACAGATACGCAGTATTTT.